The 30 T cell receptor beta chains reported below all come from one sample, sequenced in a study of molecular identifiers for immune sequencing clone quantification (dated by TCRdb to 2016 to 2019). The library was built by means of PCR. Sequencing instrument: NextSeq 500. TCRdb cleaned the public reads at Q25 with fastp, built clones with MiXCR and kept in-frame beta chains. Records with the same CDR3 protein are collapsed into one entry carrying the most frequent genes and DNA. The sample yields about 510,000 distinct CDR3 sequences; 25% were counted once. The top ten hold under 0.85% of the sample. The sample was naive CD8+ T cells from blood, with Jurkat cell RNA spiked in. The cell subset or site label for this specimen denotes: FACS-sorted CD8+CD4-CCR7+CD45RA+ naive T cells. The receptor source for this set is a human donor in good health. Some libraries in this study had Jurkat cell RNA spiked in.

In the case of this clonotype: A read error may explain this, as a much larger clone is one base away. The chain recombines TRBV5-1 with TRBJ2-7; tentatively, D is TRBD1 (6 bases). This CDR3 has 14 residues. Germline V gene sequence: CDR1 SGHRS, CDR2 YFSETQ. In DNA, the CDR3 is TGCGCCAGCAGCCCAGGAGATACAGGGTACGGGCAGTACTTC. It encodes CASSPGDTGYGQYF.

This clonotype was detected a few times. This chain joins TRBV6-5 and TRBJ2-1; the D is unclear. V lost 2 bases to trimming and J lost 2 bases, with 13 bases between them. Germline values: CDR1 MNHEY, CDR2 SVGAGI. This CDR3 contains 16 residues. This CDR3 reads CASSYGRRIPYNEQFF. CDR3 nucleotides: TGTGCCAGCAGTTACGGCCGACGGATACCCTACAATGAGCAGTTCTTC.

Remarks on this clonotype: A much more abundant neighbour one base away suggests this may be a read error. The chain joins TRBV7-2 to TRBJ2-2; the D gene is possibly TRBD2 (6 bases). Looked up from germline, CDR1 is SGHTA and CDR2 is FQGNSA. The length of the CDR3 is 16 residues. The CDR3 DNA is TGTGCCAGCAGCTTAGGCTGGGGGGATAACACCGGGGAGCTGGTTTTT. This encodes CASSLGWGDNTGELVF. Looking up the rest from reference TRBV7-2 and TRBJ2-2 gives the full variable domain: GAGVSQSPSNKVTEKGKDVELRCDPISGHTALYWYRQSLGQGLEFLIYFQGNSAPDKSGLPSDRFSAERTGGSVSTLTIQRTQQEDSAVYLCASSLGWGDNTGELVFGEGSRLTVL.

The chain has TRBV24-1 and TRBJ2-7; a possible D gene is TRBD1 (5 bases). The CDR3 length is 15 residues. V was trimmed by 4 bases and J by 4 bases, leaving 16 bases between them. Germline values: CDR1 KGHDR, CDR2 SFDVKD. The CDR3 DNA is TGTGCCACCAGTGAATCTCTGCAGGGTGCTTACGAGCAGTACTTC. Its translation is CATSESLQGAYEQYF.

This clonotype was recorded at least ten times. V is TRBV7-9 and J is TRBJ2-2; 13 positions match TRBD2. The germline gives CDR1 SEHNR, CDR2 FQNEAQ (reference sequence). J lost 0 bases, V lost 5 bases, and 6 bases had no gene match. This CDR3 has 18 residues. As DNA, the CDR3 is TGTGCCAGCAGCCCCGGGACTAGCGGGGATGCGAACACCGGGGAGCTGTTTTTT. It translates to CASSPGTSGDANTGELFF. Using reference TRBV7-9 and TRBJ2-2 for the parts outside the CDR3, the full variable domain is DTGVSQNPRHKITKRGQNVTFRCDPISEHNRLYWYRQTLGQGPEFLTYFQNEAQLEKSRLLSDRFSAERPKGSFSTLEIQRTEQGDSAMYLCASSPGTSGDANTGELFFGEGSRLTVL.

As to this clonotype: A much larger clone lies a single base off, so this may be a read error. V usage is TRBV28 and J usage is TRBJ2-7; D may be TRBD2 (5 bases). Looked up from germline, CDR1 is MDHEN and CDR2 is SYDVKM. The V end was cut by 4 bases, the J end by 6 bases, with 19 bases between. The CDR3 sequence is 15 residues long. The CDR3 nucleotides read TGTGCCAGCAGTTCCTCGGACTCCGGAGTGGCCGAGCAGTACTTC. Its translation: CASSSSDSGVAEQYF.

This clonotype has at least ten counts. The rearrangement links TRBV5-4 to TRBJ2-3; 9 bases align to TRBD1. Germline CDR1 is SGHNT and CDR2 is YYREEE (reference sequence). CDR3 length equals 17 residues. The V gene end was trimmed by 2 bases and the J gene end by 4 bases; junction bases not matched to a gene: 11. The CDR3 here is CASSLTPGQGLADTQYF. In DNA form, the CDR3 reads TGTGCCAGCAGCTTAACGCCGGGACAGGGATTAGCAGATACGCAGTATTTT. Supplemented by reference TRBV5-4 and TRBJ2-3, the full variable domain reads ETGVTQSPTHLIKTRGQQVTLRCSSQSGHNTVSWYQQALGQGPQFIFQYYREEENGRGNFPPRFSGLQFPNYSSELNVNALELDDSALYLCASSLTPGQGLADTQYFGPGTRLTVL.

The V call is TRBV28, the J call TRBJ1-5; 7 bases align to TRBD1. The germline V gene has CDR1 MDHEN and CDR2 SYDVKM. The junction had 7 bases not matched to a gene; V was cut back by 5 bases and J by 3 bases. The CDR3 runs to 15 residues. CDR3 coding DNA: TGTGCCAGCAGTACAGGGACAGCAAACAATCAGCCCCAGCATTTT. It yields the protein CASSTGTANNQPQHF.

This chain connects TRBV28 to TRBJ1-3; D unresolved. The CDR3 is 16 amino acids. The V end lost 6 bases, the J end lost 1 base, and 16 bases lay between the germline ends. Germline V gene lookup returns CDR1 MDHEN and CDR2 SYDVKM. The CDR3 DNA reads as TGTGCCAGCAGATCGTATGAGGACTATTCTGGAAACACCATATATTTT. Translating it yields CASRSYEDYSGNTIYF.

This clonotype has a handful of counts. The chain joins TRBV10-2 to TRBJ1-1; D is unclear. Germline V gives CDR1 WSHSY, CDR2 SAAADI. The CDR3 is made up of 14 amino acids. Trimming cost V 1 base and J 4 bases, with 10 bases left between them. CDR3 loop: CASSEYKVATEAFF. DNA of the CDR3: TGCGCCAGCAGTGAGTATAAGGTGGCCACTGAAGCTTTCTTT.

This clonotype was observed many times. The rearrangement links TRBV11-2 to TRBJ2-3; 12 bases fit TRBD2. Germline trimming cut 6 bases from V and 5 bases from J; bases unmatched to any gene: 6. CDR3 size: 15 residues. Germline lookup yields CDR1 SGHAT and CDR2 FQNNGV. CDR3 amino acids: CASRPSGGAKDTQYF. The CDR3 bases are TGTGCCAGCAGGCCTAGCGGGGGGGCCAAAGATACGCAGTATTTT.

This clonotype was recorded at least ten times. V and J are TRBV20-1 and TRBJ2-7; tentatively, D is TRBD2 (5 bases). Germline assignment: CDR1 DFQATT and CDR2 SNEGSKA (reference sequence). CDR3 length: 14 amino acids. Deletions cut 6 bases from V and 2 bases from J, with 17 bases between. The CDR3 DNA is TGCAGTGCCATACTAGAAGTCAAAACCTACGAGCAGTACTTC. It is translated as CSAILEVKTYEQYF.

This clonotype turned up a few times. The V gene is TRBV9, the J gene TRBJ2-1, with D maybe TRBD2 (7 bases). The CDR3 consists of 18 residues. Germline V gene data show CDR1 as SGDLS and CDR2 as YYNGEE. V lost 0 bases to trimming and J lost 2 bases, with 18 bases between them. CDR3 in amino acids: CASSVALRGGPPYNEQFF. DNA of the CDR3: TGTGCCAGCAGCGTAGCTTTAAGGGGGGGGCCTCCCTACAATGAGCAGTTCTTC.

This clonotype was recorded at least ten times. The chain is built from TRBV6-5 and TRBJ1-5; D ambiguous. Looked up from germline, CDR1 is MNHEY and CDR2 is SVGAGI. The CDR3 runs to 13 residues. Trimming removed 0 bases at V and 8 bases at J, with 8 bases between. The CDR3 protein is CASSYSKAEPQHF. In nucleotides, the CDR3 is TGTGCCAGCAGTTACTCGAAAGCAGAGCCCCAGCATTTT.

This clonotype was seen ten or more times. This rearrangement joins TRBV6-6 to TRBJ2-3; no firm D call. The germline CDR1 and CDR2 sequences are MNHNY and SVGAGI (reference sequence). The CDR3 totals 14 residues. Trimming took off 2 bases at V and 6 bases at J, with 12 bases between the two ends. CDR3 nucleotide sequence: TGTGCCAGCAGTTACGAGATAAGCTGGGATACGCAGTATTTT. Translated: CASSYEISWDTQYF.

The chain combines TRBV4-3 with TRBJ2-3; TRBD2 is a possible D gene (6 bases). CDR1 is LGHNA, CDR2 YSLEER, per germline. The CDR3 spans 15 residues. V lost 0 bases and J 4 bases, leaving 11 bases between the germline ends. The CDR3 is CASSQDSGGPDTQYF. DNA of the CDR3: TGCGCCAGCAGCCAAGATAGTGGAGGGCCAGATACGCAGTATTTT.

This clonotype has more than one count but fewer than ten. The chain couples TRBV3-1 to TRBJ1-1; D unresolved. This CDR3 is 14 amino acids long. V lost 0 bases to trimming and J lost 0 bases, with 5 bases between them. In germline, CDR1 is LGHDT, CDR2 YNNKEL (reference sequence). CDR3: CASSQDKMNTEAFF. CDR3 nucleotides: TGTGCCAGCAGCCAAGACAAAATGAACACTGAAGCTTTCTTT. Variable domain in full (rest from reference TRBV3-1 and TRBJ1-1): DTAVSQTPKYLVTQMGNDKSIKCEQNLGHDTMYWYKQDSKKFLKIMFSYNNKELIINETVPNRFSPKSPDKAHLNLHINSLELGDSAVYFCASSQDKMNTEAFFGQGTRLTVV.

Only a few counts were recorded for this clonotype. The chain is built from TRBV6-5 and TRBJ2-7, with D maybe TRBD1 (6 bases). The V gene lost 1 base and the J gene lost 4 bases, with 8 bases spanning the gap. The CDR3 extends over 13 amino acids. CDR1 and CDR2 from the germline V gene are MNHEY and SVGAGI. CDR3 DNA sequence: TGTGCCAGCAGTTACTTTACAGGGTACGAGCAGTACTTC. Translated, it gives CASSYFTGYEQYF.

This sequence joins TRBV4-1 and TRBJ2-5; tentative D call: TRBD2 (7 bases). Trimming took off 4 bases at V and 5 bases at J, with 20 bases between the two ends. This CDR3 region has 16 residues. Germline V gene data show CDR1 as MGHRA and CDR2 as YSYEKL. In DNA, the CDR3 is TGCGCCAGCAGCCGCGGGGGCCAAGGGAAGTCGGAGACCCAGTACTTC. Translation gives CASSRGGQGKSETQYF.

A remark on this clonotype: Lacking the conserved final phenylalanine or tryptophan, this CDR3 likely reflects a read error. This chain joins TRBV20-1 and TRBJ2-7, with D maybe TRBD1 (7 bases). V lost 5 bases and J 2 bases, leaving 10 bases between the germline ends. CDR3 length: 12 residues. Looked up from germline, CDR1 is DFQATT and CDR2 is SNEGSKA (reference sequence). CDR3 coding DNA: TGCAGTGCTGGGGGGACAGCCTACGAGCAGTACCTC. This codes for CSAGGTAYEQYL.

A few counts support this clonotype. DNA for the CDR3: TGTGCCAGCAGCGTAGACGGGGGCTCTGGAAACACCATATATTTT. This codes for CASSVDGGSGNTIYF. The V gene is TRBV9, the J gene TRBJ1-3; possibly TRBD1 for D (5 bases). The CDR3 has 15 residues. Trimming took off 0 bases at V and 0 bases at J, with 7 bases between the two ends. Looked up from germline, CDR1 is SGDLS and CDR2 is YYNGEE.

The gene calls are TRBV11-3 and TRBJ2-7; D uncertain. The CDR3 consists of 14 residues. Trimming took off 6 bases at V and 5 bases at J, with 17 bases between the two ends. CDR1 and CDR2 (germline): SGHNT, YENEEA. The CDR3, as DNA: TGTGCCAGCAGTTTGTTAGGCTCGCCGGACGAGCAGTACTTC. Protein: CASSLLGSPDEQYF.

V gene TRBV10-3 combines with J gene TRBJ2-7, with TRBD1 matching 11 bases. The CDR3 has 14 residues. Per the germline V gene, CDR1 is ENHRY and CDR2 is SYGVKD. V lost 4 bases, J lost 6 bases, and 5 bases stayed unmatched. In DNA, the CDR3 is TGTGCCATCAGTGGTCCCGGGACAGGGGGCGAGCAGTACTTC. Translation: CAISGPGTGGEQYF.

V gene TRBV19 combines with J gene TRBJ2-1; either TRBD1 or TRBD2 may supply D (5 bases each). The CDR3 is 15 residues long. Trimming shortened V by 6 bases and J by 0 bases, and 12 bases separated the two germline ends. CDR1 and CDR2 (germline): LNHDA, SQIVND (reference sequence). CDR3 DNA: TGTGCCAGTAGCGGGACGGGCAGCTCCTACAATGAGCAGTTCTTC. Amino acids: CASSGTGSSYNEQFF.

This clonotype was seen ten or more times. The chain couples TRBV29-1 to TRBJ2-6; possibly TRBD1 or TRBD2 for D (5 bases each). The V gene's germline CDR1 is SQVTM and CDR2 ANQGSEA. Trimming removed 4 bases from V and 2 bases from J, with 6 bases in between. This CDR3 contains 13 residues. The CDR3 region has the DNA TGCAGCGTTGTGGGGGCTGGGGCCAACGTCCTGACTTTC. The encoded protein is CSVVGAGANVLTF.

In this sample, this clonotype turned up a few times. V is TRBV6-2 or TRBV6-3 and J is TRBJ1-6; TRBD1 matches 10 bases. The CDR3 extends over 16 amino acids. Germline CDR1 is MNHEY and CDR2 is SVGEGT. The trim removed 6 bases at V and 2 bases at J, leaving 4 bases unmatched. Here the CDR3 DNA reads TGTGCCAGCAGACCTGGACAGGGGGCCTATAATTCACCCCTCCACTTT. Residues: CASRPGQGAYNSPLHF.

V and J are TRBV6-1 and TRBJ1-2, with a weak D call TRBD1 (6 bases). The germline V gene encodes CDR1 MNHNS and CDR2 SASEGT. The CDR3 covers 11 residues. V was trimmed by 7 bases and J by 14 bases, leaving 17 bases between them. The CDR3 region has the DNA TGTGCCAGCACCGACGGAGTTGGACAGACCTTC. This translates into CASTDGVGQTF.

The chain joins TRBV6-1 to TRBJ1-1; TRBD1 matches at 7 bases. V was pared by 1 base and J by 9 bases, with 2 bases of the junction left unmatched. The CDR3 is 12 residues long. Germline loops: CDR1 MNHNS, CDR2 SASEGT. CDR3 sequence: CASSEGQGQAFF. CDR3 nucleotide sequence: TGTGCCAGCAGTGAAGGACAGGGTCAAGCTTTCTTT.

Details on this clonotype: A read error may be the cause here, since a much bigger clone is one base away. The missing conserved phenylalanine or tryptophan at the end of this CDR3 makes a read error likely. Here the CDR3 DNA reads TGCGCCAGCAGCCAAGAAGTTGAGAGTAGCACAGATACGCAGTATCTT. It is translated as CASSQEVESSTDTQYL. V usage is TRBV4-3 and J usage is TRBJ2-3; no clear D gene. With 0 bases removed from V and 0 bases from J, the gap between germline ends came to 10 bases. The CDR3 runs 16 residues. Germline CDR1 and CDR2: LGHNA and YSLEER.

A few counts support this clonotype. This chain uses TRBV7-3 with TRBJ2-3; TRBD2 matches at 7 bases. CDR1 and CDR2 from the germline V gene are SGHTA and FQGTGA. J lost 5 bases, V lost 5 bases, and 10 bases had no gene match. The CDR3 is 15 residues long. The CDR3 sequence is CASSPMGGGEDTQYF. The CDR3 DNA sequence: TGTGCCAGCAGCCCAATGGGTGGGGGGGAAGATACGCAGTATTTT.